This section outlines one T cell receptor (beta chain) sequence together with its context. Its specificity is unknown. The source of the sample is a study of beta chain features in type 1 diabetes. Background on the study: Some 99 million sorted cells were examined across all samples.

The study, taken as a whole, reports: The study found that naive, central memory and Treg TCRB repertoires appeared more similar in patients than in healthy donors.

The study reverse transcribed the entire isolated RNA, so it sequenced expressed TCRB transcripts. The data were produced by immunoSEQ multiplex PCR, yet TCRdb's version contains in-frame clones alone and is incomplete. This sample has approximately 340,000 clones, with around 16% found just once. Material for sequencing was naive CD4+ T cells from blood. The clonotype was recovered from a young woman in good health.

CDR3 sequence reads: CAWSRGQVGEAFF. The CDR3 nucleotides read TGTGCCTGGAGTAGGGGGCAGGTGGGCGAAGCTTTCTTT. This sequence joins TRBV30 and TRBJ1-1; TRBD1 aligns across 7 bases. CDR1 is GTSNPN, CDR2 SVGIG, per germline (reference sequence). The CDR3 is 13 amino acids. V lost 2 bases and J lost 8; bases outside the gene matches: 8.